What follows describes a single T cell receptor beta chain. The antigen is unknown. This sample was included in a study of OX40 agonist ivuxolimab in advanced cancers. Study in general: The diagnoses of dose-escalation patients were hepatocellular carcinoma, melanoma, renal cell or head and neck cancer. A male proportion of approximately 80% was recorded, with mean age around 55 years and range 23 to 79. The study's findings and limits: Also showing low normalized T-cell clonal expansion were some of the nonresponders. The antigens recognized by the expanded peripheral T cells, that is their antigen specificity, were not determined.

Profiling relied on immunoSEQ multiplex PCR, and the TCRdb table lists in-frame clones only, not all of them. The sample consists of several thousand clones, about two thirds of them appearing once. V was shortened by 7 bases and J by 7 bases, with 23 bases between the two germline ends. Germline assignment: CDR1 LNHDA and CDR2 SQIVND (reference sequence). The CDR3 covers 16 residues. The sequencing used CD4+ or CD8+ T cells sorted from blood, collected in a trial of the OX40 agonist ivuxolimab. The origin of this receptor is an adult with an advanced solid tumor such as melanoma, head and neck, liver or kidney cancer. The chain employs TRBV19 and TRBJ2-1; D is unclear. CDR3 in amino acids: CASTHRAHLDTNEQFF. CDR3 DNA sequence: TGTGCCAGTACCCATAGGGCGCACCTAGATACTAATGAGCAGTTCTTC.